This TCR beta chain was sequenced for a study of shared clonotypes between healthy human individuals. The CDR3 runs 17 residues. Germline assignment: CDR1 SGHDT and CDR2 YYEEEE. V shed 4 bases and J shed 0 bases, with 17 bases lying between them. Sequenced by immunoSEQ multiplex PCR; TCRdb stores in-frame clones only, minus some. The data contain over a million clones, approximately 97% of them singletons. The sequence was collected from a man between 25 and 39 years old in good health. The chain recombines TRBV5-6 with TRBJ2-4; D is perhaps TRBD1 or TRBD2 (5 bases each). Sequencing was done on a sample of naive CD4+ T cells sorted from blood. The subset was: CD45RA+ positively selected. Here the CDR3 reads CASSRTTGGVAKNIQYF. CDR3 in DNA: TGTGCCAGCAGCCGAACCACAGGAGGAGTAGCCAAAAACATTCAGTACTTC.